These T cell receptor beta chains were read from a single sample in a study of blood T cell repertoires in COVID-19. Here immunoSEQ multiplex PCR was the method, and the copy in TCRdb shows in-frame clones only, minus some. The data hold about 280,000 clones, with 85% observed a single time. Material for sequencing was PBMCs or T cells enriched from blood (not recorded which). The receptors originated from a woman aged 50 to 60 who had recovered from COVID-19. Both conserved end residues are part of each CDR3. The D gene is left open where the match is weak. Some rows mark clone size as missing; the rest say once, few, many or name a class of expanded clone.

v_gene	d_gene	j_gene	abundance	CDR3nt	CDR3aa
TRBV10-3	NA	TRBJ2-1	NA	TGTGCCATCAGTGAGGAGGGTTACAATGAGCAGTTCTTC	CAISEEGYNEQFF
TRBV18	TRBD1	TRBJ1-6	NA	TGTGCCAGCTCACCGACAGGGGATAATTCACCCCTCCACTTT	CASSPTGDNSPLHF
TRBV19	NA	TRBJ1-4	NA	TGTGCCAGTAGGCTGCTACAGGGAGGGAATGAAAAACTGTTTTTT	CASRLLQGGNEKLFF
TRBV7-9	NA	TRBJ2-2	NA	TGTGCCAGCAGCTTAACAAGCACCGGGGAGCTGTTTTTT	CASSLTSTGELFF
TRBV10-2	NA	TRBJ2-2	NA	TGCGCCAGCAGTGCCCGAACTAGTGCCGGGGAGCTGTTTTTT	CASSARTSAGELFF
TRBV9	TRBD1	TRBJ1-3	NA	TGTGCCAGCAGCCTCCAGGGGGACCTGATCTCTGGAAACACCATATATTTT	CASSLQGDLISGNTIYF
TRBV10-1	TRBD1	TRBJ1-5	NA	TGCGCCAGCAGTCCAGGGGACAGTCGTCAGCCCCAGCATTTT	CASSPGDSRQPQHF
TRBV29-1	TRBD2	TRBJ2-3	NA	TGCAGCGGTCTAGCGGGGGGTGTAGATACGCAGTATTTT	CSGLAGGVDTQYF
TRBV18	NA	TRBJ2-1	NA	TGTGCCAGCTCACGGGACTCCCGTGGGGGAAATGAGCAGTTCTTC	CASSRDSRGGNEQFF
TRBV5-1	NA	TRBJ2-5	once	TGCGCCAGCAGCTTACAGTCTCAAGAGACCCAGTACTTC	CASSLQSQETQYF
TRBV28	TRBD1	TRBJ1-5	once	TGTGCCAGCAGTTTACTTCCAGGGGGCCTTAGCAATCAGCCCCAGCATTTT	CASSLLPGGLSNQPQHF
TRBV19	TRBD2	TRBJ2-1	NA	TGTGCCAGTCTGGGCGGGAGCTACAATGAGCAGTTCTTC	CASLGGSYNEQFF
TRBV6-5	NA	TRBJ1-2	NA	TGTGCCAGCAGGGGGCAGCACCTAAACTATGGCTACACCTTC	CASRGQHLNYGYTF
TRBV18	TRBD1	TRBJ1-3	NA	TGTGCCAGCTCACCACTCGGTACTCCGACAGGGAAAATAGGAAACACCATATATTTT	CASSPLGTPTGKIGNTIYF
TRBV6-5	TRBD2	TRBJ2-7	NA	TGTGCCAGCACCACCCCCGGGAGGGGATGGGGCGAGCAGTACTTC	CASTTPGRGWGEQYF
TRBV21-1	NA	TRBJ2-1	once	TGTGCCAGCAGACGGGCAGGGGGCTTTTTGAATGAGCAGTTCTTC	CASRRAGGFLNEQFF